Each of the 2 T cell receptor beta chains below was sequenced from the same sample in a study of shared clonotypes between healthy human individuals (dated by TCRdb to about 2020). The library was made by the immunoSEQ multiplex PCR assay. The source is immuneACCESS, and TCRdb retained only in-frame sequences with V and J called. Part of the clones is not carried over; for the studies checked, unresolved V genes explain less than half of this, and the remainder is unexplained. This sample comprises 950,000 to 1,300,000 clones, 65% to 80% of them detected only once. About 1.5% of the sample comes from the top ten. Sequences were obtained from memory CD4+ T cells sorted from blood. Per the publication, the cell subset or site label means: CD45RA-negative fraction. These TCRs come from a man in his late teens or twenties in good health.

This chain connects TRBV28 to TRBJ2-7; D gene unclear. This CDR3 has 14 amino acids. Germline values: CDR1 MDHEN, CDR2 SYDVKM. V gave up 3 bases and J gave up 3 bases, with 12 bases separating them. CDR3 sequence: CASSFKRVLYEQYF. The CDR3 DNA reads TGTGCCAGCAGTTTTAAAAGGGTCCTCTACGAGCAGTACTTC.

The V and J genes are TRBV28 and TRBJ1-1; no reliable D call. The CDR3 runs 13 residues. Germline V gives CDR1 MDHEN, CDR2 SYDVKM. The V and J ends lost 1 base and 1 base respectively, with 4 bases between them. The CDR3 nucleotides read TGTGCCAGCAGTTTATTGGCGAACACTGAAGCTTTCTTT. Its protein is CASSLLANTEAFF.